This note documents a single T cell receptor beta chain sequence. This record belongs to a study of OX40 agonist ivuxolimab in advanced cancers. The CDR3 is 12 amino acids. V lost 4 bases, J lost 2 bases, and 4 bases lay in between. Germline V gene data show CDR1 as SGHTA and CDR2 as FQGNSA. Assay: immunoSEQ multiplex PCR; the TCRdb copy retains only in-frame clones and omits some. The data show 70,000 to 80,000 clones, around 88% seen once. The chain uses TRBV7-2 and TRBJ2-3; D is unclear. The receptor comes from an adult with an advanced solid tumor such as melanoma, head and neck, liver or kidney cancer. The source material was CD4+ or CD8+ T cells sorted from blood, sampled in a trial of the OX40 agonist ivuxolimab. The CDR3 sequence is CASSSYTDTQYF. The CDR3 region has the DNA TGTGCCAGCAGCTCCTACACAGATACGCAGTATTTT. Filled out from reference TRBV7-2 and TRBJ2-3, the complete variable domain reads GAGVSQSPSNKVTEKGKDVELRCDPISGHTALYWYRQSLGQGLEFLIYFQGNSAPDKSGLPSDRFSAERTGGSVSTLTIQRTQQEDSAVYLCASSSYTDTQYFGPGTRLTVL.